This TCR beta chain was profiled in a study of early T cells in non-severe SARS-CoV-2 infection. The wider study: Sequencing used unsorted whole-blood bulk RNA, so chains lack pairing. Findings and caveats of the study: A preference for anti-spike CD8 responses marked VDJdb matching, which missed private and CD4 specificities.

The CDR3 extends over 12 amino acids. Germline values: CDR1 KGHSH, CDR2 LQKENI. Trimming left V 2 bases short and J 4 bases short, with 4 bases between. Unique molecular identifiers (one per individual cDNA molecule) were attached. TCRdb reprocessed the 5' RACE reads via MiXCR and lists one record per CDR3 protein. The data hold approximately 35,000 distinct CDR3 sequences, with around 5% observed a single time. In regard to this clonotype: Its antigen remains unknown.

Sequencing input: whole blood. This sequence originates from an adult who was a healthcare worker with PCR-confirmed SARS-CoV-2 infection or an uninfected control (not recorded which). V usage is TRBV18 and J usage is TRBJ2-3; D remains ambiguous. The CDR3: CASSPGPDTQYF. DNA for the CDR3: TGTGCCAGCTCACCAGGACCAGATACGCAGTATTTT.